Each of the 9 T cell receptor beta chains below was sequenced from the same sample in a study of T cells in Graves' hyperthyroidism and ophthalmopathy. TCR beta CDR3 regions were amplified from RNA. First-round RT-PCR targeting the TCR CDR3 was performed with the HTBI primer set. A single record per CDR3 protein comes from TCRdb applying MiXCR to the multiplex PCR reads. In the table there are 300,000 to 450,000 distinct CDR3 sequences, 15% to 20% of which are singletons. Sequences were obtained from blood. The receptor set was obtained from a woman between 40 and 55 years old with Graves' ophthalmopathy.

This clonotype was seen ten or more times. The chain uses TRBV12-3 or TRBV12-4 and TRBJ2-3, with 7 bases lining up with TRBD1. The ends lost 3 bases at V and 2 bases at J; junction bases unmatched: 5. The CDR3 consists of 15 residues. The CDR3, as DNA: TGTGCCAGCAGTTTCCGGACAGGCAACACAGATACGCAGTATTTT. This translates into CASSFRTGNTDTQYF.

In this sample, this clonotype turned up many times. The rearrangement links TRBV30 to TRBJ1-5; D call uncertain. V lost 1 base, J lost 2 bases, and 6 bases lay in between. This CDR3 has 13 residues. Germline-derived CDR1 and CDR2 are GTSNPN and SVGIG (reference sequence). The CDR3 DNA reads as TGTGCCTGGAGTGGGTGGGGCAATCAGCCCCAGCATTTT. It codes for CAWSGWGNQPQHF.

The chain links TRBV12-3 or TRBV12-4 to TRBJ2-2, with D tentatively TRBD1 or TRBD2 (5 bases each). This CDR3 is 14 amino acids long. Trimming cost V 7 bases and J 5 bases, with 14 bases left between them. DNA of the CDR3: TGTGCCAGCAAGGGACCGCATGGTACCGGGGAGCTGTTTTTT. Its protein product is CASKGPHGTGELFF.

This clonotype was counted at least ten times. CDR3 nucleotides: TGCAGTGCCAACCAACCAAACTATGGCTACACCTTC. This translates into CSANQPNYGYTF. The J gene is TRBJ1-2, the V gene TRBV20-1; D is undetermined. Trimming took off 6 bases at V and 2 bases at J, with 10 bases between the two ends. CDR3 length equals 12 residues. The germline V gene encodes CDR1 DFQATT and CDR2 SNEGSKA (reference sequence).

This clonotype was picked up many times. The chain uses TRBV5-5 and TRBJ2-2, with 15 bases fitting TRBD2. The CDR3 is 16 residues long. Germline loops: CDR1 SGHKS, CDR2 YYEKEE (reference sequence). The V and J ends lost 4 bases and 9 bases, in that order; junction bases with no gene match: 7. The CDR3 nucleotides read TGTGCCAGCAGCGGGGGACTAGCGGGAGGTGGCCGGGAGCTGTTTTTT. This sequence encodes CASSGGLAGGGRELFF.

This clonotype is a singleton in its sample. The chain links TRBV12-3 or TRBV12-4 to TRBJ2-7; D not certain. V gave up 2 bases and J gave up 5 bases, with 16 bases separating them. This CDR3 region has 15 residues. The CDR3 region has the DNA TGTGCCAGCAGTTTAACAGCGAGGACCGGCCACGAGCAGTACTTC. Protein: CASSLTARTGHEQYF.

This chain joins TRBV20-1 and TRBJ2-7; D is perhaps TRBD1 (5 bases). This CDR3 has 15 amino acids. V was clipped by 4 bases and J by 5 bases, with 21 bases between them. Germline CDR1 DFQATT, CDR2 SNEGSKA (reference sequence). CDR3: CSATPGNLESNEQYF. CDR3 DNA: TGCAGTGCTACCCCAGGGAACTTGGAGTCGAACGAGCAGTACTTC.

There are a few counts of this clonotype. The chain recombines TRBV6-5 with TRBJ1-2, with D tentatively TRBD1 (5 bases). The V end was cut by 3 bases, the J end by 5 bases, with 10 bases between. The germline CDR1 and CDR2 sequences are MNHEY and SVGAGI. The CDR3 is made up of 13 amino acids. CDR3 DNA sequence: TGTGCCAGCAGTTATGGGGCCGAATATGGCTACACCTTC. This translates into CASSYGAEYGYTF.

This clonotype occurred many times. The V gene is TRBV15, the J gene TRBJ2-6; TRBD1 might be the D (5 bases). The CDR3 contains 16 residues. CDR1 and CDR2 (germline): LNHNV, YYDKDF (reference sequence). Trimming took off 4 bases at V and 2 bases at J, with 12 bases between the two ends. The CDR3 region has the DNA TGTGCCACCAGCAAGGGGCTACTGGCTGGGGCCAACGTCCTGACTTTC. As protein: CATSKGLLAGANVLTF.